The 13 T cell receptor beta chains in this list originate from one sample, sequenced in a study of a mutant IDH1 vaccine in newly diagnosed glioma (dated by TCRdb to the early 2020s). No antigen has been identified for these receptors. What this sample's time point label stands for: week 11, during vaccination. Each vaccine dose, consisting of 300 ug of a 20-mer mutant IDH1 peptide in Montanide, was administered subcutaneously with topical imiquimod. Library generation was performed with the immunoSEQ multiplex PCR assay. Held by TCRdb, this immuneACCESS table contains in-frame sequences only and omits some clones. Under half of the omission traces to an unresolved V gene where checked; the cause of the rest is unknown. This sample has over 55,000 clones in its table, and approximately 91% of those were observed once. The top ten clonotypes cover around 2% of the sample. The sequenced sample was PBMCs, obtained from a glioma patient whose treatment included an IDH1 peptide vaccine. These receptors all stem from a man aged 35-49 years with glioma.

This sequence joins TRBV13 and TRBJ2-1; 10 nucleotides agree with TRBD2. Germline V lookup: CDR1 PRHDT, CDR2 FYEKMQ (reference sequence). The CDR3 contains 17 residues. V trimming: 5 bases; J trimming: 10 bases; junction bases outside the gene matches: 17. The DNA of the CDR3 is TGTGCCAGCAGCCTCGAACCCGGACTAGCGGAGATTGGAGAGCAGTTCTTC. It encodes CASSLEPGLAEIGEQFF. The entire variable domain, with the rest obtained from reference TRBV13 and TRBJ2-1, is as follows: AAGVIQSPRHLIKEKRETATLKCYPIPRHDTVYWYQQGPGQDPQFLISFYEKMQSDKGSIPDRFSAQQFSDYHSELNMSSLELGDSALYFCASSLEPGLAEIGEQFFGPGTRLTVL.

This chain uses TRBV6-1 with TRBJ1-1; perhaps TRBD1 as D (6 bases). The germline CDR1 and CDR2 sequences are MNHNS and SASEGT. The CDR3 consists of 14 residues. Trimming cost V 4 bases and J 7 bases, with 16 bases left between them. In DNA, the CDR3 is TGTGCCAGCAGTGCCCAATCAGGGGTAGTTGAAGCTTTCTTT. This encodes CASSAQSGVVEAFF.

The rearrangement links TRBV10-1 to TRBJ2-3; D gene ambiguous. The CDR3 loop spans 13 amino acids. V lost 1 base to trimming and J lost 9 bases, with 11 bases between them. Per germline, CDR1 WNHNN and CDR2 SYGVQD (reference sequence). Here the CDR3 reads CASSELHSGTQYF. CDR3 DNA sequence: TGCGCCAGCAGTGAGTTGCACTCTGGCACGCAGTATTTT.

The chain joins TRBV10-2 to TRBJ1-2, with D uncertain. CDR3 length: 13 residues. Trimming pared 8 bases from V and 1 base from J, leaving 11 bases between. Germline V gives CDR1 WSHSY, CDR2 SAAADI. DNA for the CDR3: TGCGCCAGCCGGTCCTGGGATAACTATGGCTACACCTTC. Translating gives CASRSWDNYGYTF.

This chain joins TRBV19 and TRBJ2-7; 9 positions agree with TRBD1. The V and J ends lost 4 bases and 7 bases, in that order; junction bases with no gene match: 8. The CDR3 has 14 amino acids. The germline gives CDR1 LNHDA, CDR2 SQIVND (reference sequence). This chain's CDR3 is CASSRGQGNSEQYF. CDR3 bases: TGTGCCAGTAGTAGGGGACAGGGAAACTCTGAGCAGTACTTC.

V is TRBV2 and J is TRBJ1-5; 9 positions agree with TRBD1. This CDR3 has 16 residues. V lost 5 bases and J lost 0; bases outside the gene matches: 5. Germline V gene sequence: CDR1 SNHLY, CDR2 FYNNEI. The CDR3 sequence is CASSLTGGYSNQPQHF. In nucleotides, the CDR3 is TGTGCCAGCAGTCTGACAGGGGGTTATAGCAATCAGCCCCAGCATTTT.

This sequence joins TRBV4-1 and TRBJ2-2; D uncertain. Germline V CDR1 and CDR2: MGHRA, YSYEKL. The CDR3 is 16 residues long. V gave up 0 bases and J gave up 0 bases, with 8 bases separating them. CDR3 protein: CASSQEAGPNTGELFF. The CDR3 region has the DNA TGCGCCAGCAGCCAAGAGGCAGGCCCGAACACCGGGGAGCTGTTTTTT.

This rearrangement joins TRBV7-6 to TRBJ2-3; TRBD2 matches at 13 bases. V lost 5 bases, J lost 4 bases, and 3 bases stayed unmatched. This CDR3 contains 15 residues. Germline-derived CDR1 and CDR2 are SGHVS and FNYEAQ. The CDR3 nucleotides are TGTGCCAGCAGCATACTAGCGGGAGGGCCAGATACGCAGTATTTT. Translated, it gives CASSILAGGPDTQYF.

V and J are TRBV5-4 and TRBJ2-2, with 7 positions matching TRBD1. V was clipped by 4 bases and J by 0 bases; unmatched bases: 3. CDR1 is SGHNT and CDR2 is YYREEE in the germline V gene (reference sequence). CDR3 size: 15 residues. The CDR3 bases are TGTGCCAGCAGCAAGGGACAGCCGAACACCGGGGAGCTGTTTTTT. Translation: CASSKGQPNTGELFF. Filled out from reference TRBV5-4 and TRBJ2-2, the complete variable domain reads ETGVTQSPTHLIKTRGQQVTLRCSSQSGHNTVSWYQQALGQGPQFIFQYYREEENGRGNFPPRFSGLQFPNYSSELNVNALELDDSALYLCASSKGQPNTGELFFGEGSRLTVL.

The CDR3 DNA is TGTGCCTGGACCGGGACAGGGTGGGGCACTGAAGCTTTCTTT. Encoded protein: CAWTGTGWGTEAFF. The chain joins TRBV30 to TRBJ1-1, with 9 bases that match TRBD1. Unmatched junction bases numbered 7, after V lost 4 bases and J lost 4 bases. Germline values: CDR1 GTSNPN, CDR2 SVGIG (reference sequence). The CDR3 sequence is 14 residues long.

The chain carries TRBV2 and TRBJ1-1, with a weak D call TRBD1 (6 bases). V dropped 7 bases and J dropped 4 bases, with 16 bases sitting between them. This CDR3 has 14 amino acids. The germline V gene encodes CDR1 SNHLY and CDR2 FYNNEI. CDR3 sequence (DNA): TGTGCCAGCACACCCGGGACATTCGGCACTGAAGCTTTCTTT. Translating gives CASTPGTFGTEAFF. Variable domain in full (rest from reference TRBV2 and TRBJ1-1): EPEVTQTPSHQVTQMGQEVILRCVPISNHLYFYWYRQILGQKVEFLVSFYNNEISEKSEIFDDQFSVERPDGSNFTLKIRSTKLEDSAMYFCASTPGTFGTEAFFGQGTRLTVV.

This clone was recorded only once. This chain links TRBV6-1 with TRBJ2-7; 11 bases fit TRBD1. Germline V gene lookup returns CDR1 MNHNS and CDR2 SASEGT. The CDR3 consists of 15 residues. V shed 5 bases and J 2 bases; nucleotides not matched to a gene: 5. In nucleotides, the CDR3 is TGTGCCAGCAGTTCACCGGGACAGGGGGCCTACGAGCAGTACTTC. Its translation is CASSSPGQGAYEQYF.

This clone was counted between two and nine times. The J gene is TRBJ1-5, the V gene TRBV7-3; maybe TRBD1 (5 bases). This CDR3 has 13 amino acids. V shed 5 bases and J shed 7 bases, with 12 bases lying between them. CDR1 is SGHTA and CDR2 is FQGTGA in the germline V gene. Here the CDR3 DNA reads TGTGCCAGCAGCAAAGACGGGGGGCAGCCCCAGCATTTT. Protein: CASSKDGGQPQHF.